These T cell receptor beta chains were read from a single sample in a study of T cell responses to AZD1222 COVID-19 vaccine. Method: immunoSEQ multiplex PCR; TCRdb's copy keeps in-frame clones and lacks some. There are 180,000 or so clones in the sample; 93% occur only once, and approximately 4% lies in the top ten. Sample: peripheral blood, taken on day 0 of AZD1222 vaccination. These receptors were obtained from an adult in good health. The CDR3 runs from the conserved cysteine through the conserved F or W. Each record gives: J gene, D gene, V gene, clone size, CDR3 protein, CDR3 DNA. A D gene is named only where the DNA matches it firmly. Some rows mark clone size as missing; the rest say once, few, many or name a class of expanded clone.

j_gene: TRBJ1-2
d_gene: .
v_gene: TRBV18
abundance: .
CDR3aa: CASSPIDRTNYGYTF
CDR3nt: TGTGCCAGCTCACCAATAGACAGAACTAACTATGGCTACACCTTC

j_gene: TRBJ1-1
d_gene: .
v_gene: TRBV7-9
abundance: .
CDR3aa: CASSSGWNTEAFF
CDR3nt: TGTGCCAGCAGCTCTGGTTGGAACACTGAAGCTTTCTTT

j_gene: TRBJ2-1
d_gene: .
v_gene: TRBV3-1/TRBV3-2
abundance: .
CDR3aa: CASSQRNPFHSDNEQFF
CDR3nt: TGTGCCAGCAGCCAGCGCAATCCCTTCCATTCCGACAATGAGCAGTTCTTC

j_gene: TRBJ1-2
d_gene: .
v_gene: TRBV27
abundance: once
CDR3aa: CASSPRGFYGYTF
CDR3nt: TGTGCCAGCAGTCCCAGGGGATTCTATGGCTACACCTTC

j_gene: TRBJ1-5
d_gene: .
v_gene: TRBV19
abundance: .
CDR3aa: CASSIGGANQPQHF
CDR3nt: TGTGCCAGTAGTATTGGAGGTGCCAATCAGCCCCAGCATTTT

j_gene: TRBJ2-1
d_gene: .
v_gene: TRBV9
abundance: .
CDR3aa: CASSVGNTPSYNEQFF
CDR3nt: TGTGCCAGCAGCGTAGGAAATACCCCCTCCTACAATGAGCAGTTCTTC

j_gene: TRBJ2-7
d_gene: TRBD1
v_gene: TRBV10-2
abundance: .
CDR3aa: CASSGGDRGGEQYF
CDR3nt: TGCGCCAGCAGTGGAGGGGACAGGGGTGGCGAGCAGTACTTC

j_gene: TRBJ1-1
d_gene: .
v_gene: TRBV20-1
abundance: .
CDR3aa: CSAGEAFF
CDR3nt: TGCAGTGCAGGCGAAGCTTTCTTT

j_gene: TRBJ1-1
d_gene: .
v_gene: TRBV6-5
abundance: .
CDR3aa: CASSSVGGSEAFF
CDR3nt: TGTGCCAGCAGCTCTGTAGGGGGGTCCGAAGCTTTCTTT

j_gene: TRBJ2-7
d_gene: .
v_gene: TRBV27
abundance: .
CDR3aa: CASSLQHRYEQYF
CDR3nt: TGTGCCAGCAGTTTACAACACAGGTACGAGCAGTACTTC

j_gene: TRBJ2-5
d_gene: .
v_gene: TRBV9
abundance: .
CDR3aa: CASSPQLRGETRYF
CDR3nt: TGTGCCAGCAGCCCACAACTTAGGGGAGAGACCCGGTACTTC

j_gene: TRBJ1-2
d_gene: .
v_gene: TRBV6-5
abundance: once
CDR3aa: CASSQNRVTNYGYTF
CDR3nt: TGTGCCAGCAGTCAGAACAGGGTTACTAACTATGGCTACACCTTC

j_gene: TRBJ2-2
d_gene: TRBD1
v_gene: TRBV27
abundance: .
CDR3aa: CASTLRGDRATGELFF
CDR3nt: TGTGCCAGCACCTTAAGGGGGGACAGGGCCACCGGGGAGCTGTTTTTT

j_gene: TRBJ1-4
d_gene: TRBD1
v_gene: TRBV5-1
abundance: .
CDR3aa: CASSPGTVATNEKLFF
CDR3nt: TGCGCCAGCAGCCCTGGGACAGTTGCAACTAATGAAAAACTGTTTTTT

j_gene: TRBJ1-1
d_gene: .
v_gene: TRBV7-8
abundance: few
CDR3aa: CASSGTTGFTEAFF
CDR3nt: TGTGCCAGCAGCGGGACTACAGGGTTCACTGAAGCTTTCTTT

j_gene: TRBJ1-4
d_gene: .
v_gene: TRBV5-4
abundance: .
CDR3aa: CASSLALGTPNEKLFF
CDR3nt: TGTGCCAGCAGCTTGGCGTTAGGGACACCTAATGAAAAACTGTTTTTT

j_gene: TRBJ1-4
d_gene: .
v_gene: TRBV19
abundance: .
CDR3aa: CASSVGGLTNEKLFF
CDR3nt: TGTGCCAGTAGCGTCGGGGGGTTAACTAATGAAAAACTGTTTTTT

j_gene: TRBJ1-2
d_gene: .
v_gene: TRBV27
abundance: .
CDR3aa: CASSSYNSVTFNYGYTF
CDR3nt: TGTGCCAGCAGTTCCTATAATTCGGTCACGTTTAACTATGGCTACACCTTC

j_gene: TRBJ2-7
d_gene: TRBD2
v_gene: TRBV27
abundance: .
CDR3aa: CASSLAGGRSYEQYF
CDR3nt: TGTGCCAGCAGCCTAGCGGGGGGGCGGTCGTACGAGCAGTACTTC

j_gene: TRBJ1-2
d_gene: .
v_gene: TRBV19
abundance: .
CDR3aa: CASSTGETNYGYTF
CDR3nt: TGTGCCAGTAGTACAGGAGAAACTAACTATGGCTACACCTTC

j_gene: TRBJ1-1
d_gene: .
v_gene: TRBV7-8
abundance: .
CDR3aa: CASRGQGRTTEAFF
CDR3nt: TGTGCCAGCAGGGGGCAGGGAAGGACCACTGAAGCTTTCTTT

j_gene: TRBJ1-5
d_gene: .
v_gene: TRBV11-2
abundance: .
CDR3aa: CASGGASQPQHF
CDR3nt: TGTGCCAGCGGCGGAGCCAGTCAGCCCCAGCATTTT

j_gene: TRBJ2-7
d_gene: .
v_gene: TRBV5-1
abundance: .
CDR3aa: CASRDGAGGEQYF
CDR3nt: TGCGCCAGCAGAGACGGGGCGGGTGGCGAGCAGTACTTC

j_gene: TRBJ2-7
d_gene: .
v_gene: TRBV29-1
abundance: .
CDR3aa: CSVVVSSYEQYF
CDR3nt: TGCAGCGTTGTAGTTAGCTCCTACGAGCAGTACTTC

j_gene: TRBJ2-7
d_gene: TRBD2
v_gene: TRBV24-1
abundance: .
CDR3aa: CATSGPGLESEQYF
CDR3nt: TGTGCCACCAGTGGTCCGGGACTAGAGTCCGAGCAGTACTTC

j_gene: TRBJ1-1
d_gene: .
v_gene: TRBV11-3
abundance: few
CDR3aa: CASSLRGNGDTEAFF
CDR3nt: TGTGCCAGCAGCTTACGAGGGAATGGGGACACTGAAGCTTTCTTT

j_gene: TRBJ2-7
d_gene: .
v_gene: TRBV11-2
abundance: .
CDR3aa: CASSLHYEQYF
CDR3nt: TGTGCCAGCAGCTTACACTACGAGCAGTACTTC

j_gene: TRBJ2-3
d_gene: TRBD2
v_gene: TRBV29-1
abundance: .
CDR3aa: CSVEEWEGGRAPDTQYF
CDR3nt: TGCAGCGTTGAAGAATGGGAGGGAGGTCGGGCTCCAGATACGCAGTATTTT

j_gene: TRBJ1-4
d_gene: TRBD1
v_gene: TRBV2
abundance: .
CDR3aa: CASKGRGLSEKLFF
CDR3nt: TGTGCCAGCAAGGGAAGGGGGCTCTCAGAAAAACTGTTTTTT

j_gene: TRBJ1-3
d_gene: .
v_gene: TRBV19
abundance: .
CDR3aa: CASSLLIGNTIYF
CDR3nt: TGTGCCAGTAGTCTCCTGATCGGAAACACCATATATTTT

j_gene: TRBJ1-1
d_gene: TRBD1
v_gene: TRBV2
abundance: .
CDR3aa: CASRQGVDEAFF
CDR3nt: TGTGCCAGTAGACAGGGGGTAGATGAAGCTTTCTTT

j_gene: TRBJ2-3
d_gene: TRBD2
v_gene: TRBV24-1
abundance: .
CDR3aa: CATGLGGGTDTQYF
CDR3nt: TGTGCCACCGGACTGGGGGGGGGCACAGATACGCAGTATTTT

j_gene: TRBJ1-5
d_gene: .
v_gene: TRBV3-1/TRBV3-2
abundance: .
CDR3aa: CASSRVYLEPQHF
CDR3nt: TGTGCCAGCAGCCGAGTCTATTTAGAGCCCCAGCATTTT

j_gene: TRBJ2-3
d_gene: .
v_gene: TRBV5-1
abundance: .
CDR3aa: CASSLARDTSTDTQYF
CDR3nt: TGCGCCAGCAGCTTGGCCAGGGACACAAGCACAGATACGCAGTATTTT

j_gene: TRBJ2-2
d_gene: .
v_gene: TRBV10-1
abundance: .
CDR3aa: CASKGGRELFF
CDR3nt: TGCGCCAGCAAAGGTGGTAGGGAGCTGTTTTTT

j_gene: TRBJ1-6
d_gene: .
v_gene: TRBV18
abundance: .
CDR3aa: CASSPPGSRINSPLHF
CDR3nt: TGTGCCAGCTCACCACCGGGCTCACGGATTAATTCACCCCTCCACTTT

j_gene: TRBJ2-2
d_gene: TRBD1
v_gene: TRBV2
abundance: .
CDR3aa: CASSRGQAPWVLFF
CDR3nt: TGTGCCAGCAGCCGCGGACAGGCCCCATGGGTGCTGTTTTTT

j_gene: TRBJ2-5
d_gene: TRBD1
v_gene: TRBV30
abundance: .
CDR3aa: CAWSVLLTGVRETQYF
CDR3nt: TGTGCCTGGAGTGTACTCCTCACAGGGGTGAGAGAGACCCAGTACTTC

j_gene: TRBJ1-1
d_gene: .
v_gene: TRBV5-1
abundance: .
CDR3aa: CASSSSSEAFF
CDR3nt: TGCGCCAGCAGCTCCTCATCTGAAGCTTTCTTT

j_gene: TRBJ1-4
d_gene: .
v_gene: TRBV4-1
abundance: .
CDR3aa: CASSQAATNEKLFF
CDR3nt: TGCGCCAGCAGCCAAGCTGCAACTAATGAAAAACTGTTTTTT

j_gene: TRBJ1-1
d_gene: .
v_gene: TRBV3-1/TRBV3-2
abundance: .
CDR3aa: CASSLTGRTEAFF
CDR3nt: TGTGCCAGCAGCCTTACAGGGCGGACTGAAGCTTTCTTT